Presented here are 23 T cell receptor beta chains from one specimen sequenced in a study of blood T cell repertoires in COVID-19. The table came from immunoSEQ multiplex PCR; TCRdb's copy has only in-frame clones and leaves some out. Of under 170,000 clones in the sample, approximately 83% were seen once. Sequenced: peripheral blood. These receptors were obtained from a man between 65 and 85 years old with acute or convalescent COVID-19.

The genes are TRBV9 and TRBJ2-1, with 7 bases matching TRBD2. Germline CDR1 reads SGDLS; CDR2 reads YYNGEE. CDR3 size: 15 residues. V lost 3 bases, J lost 1 base, and 4 bases stayed unmatched. The chain's CDR3 is CASSAASGSYNEQFF. For the CDR3, the DNA is TGTGCCAGCAGCGCGGCTAGCGGATCCTACAATGAGCAGTTCTTC.

The V gene is TRBV5-1, the J gene TRBJ2-3, with a tentative D call TRBD2 (5 bases). Germline V gene lookup returns CDR1 SGHRS and CDR2 YFSETQ. The CDR3 runs 13 residues. V was clipped by 2 bases and J by 5 bases, with 9 bases between them. The CDR3 here is CASSFGSGDTQYF. The CDR3 DNA reads TGCGCCAGCAGCTTTGGCAGCGGAGATACGCAGTATTTT.

This sequence joins TRBV6-4 and TRBJ2-2, with 10 positions matching TRBD1. Germline CDR1 reads MRHNA; CDR2 reads SNTAGT. V lost 6 bases to trimming and J lost 6 bases; unmatched junction nucleotides: 7. CDR3 length equals 15 residues. CDR3: CASRPGQGNAGELFF. In DNA, the CDR3 is TGTGCCAGCAGACCGGGACAGGGGAATGCCGGGGAGCTGTTTTTT.

The V call is TRBV19, the J call TRBJ2-1, with D possibly being TRBD2 (5 bases). The germline gives CDR1 LNHDA, CDR2 SQIVND (reference sequence). V lost 9 bases, J lost 0 bases, and 12 bases lay in between. The CDR3 length is 14 residues. The CDR3 here is CASQMGSSYNEQFF. The DNA of the CDR3 is TGTGCCAGCCAAATGGGGAGCTCCTACAATGAGCAGTTCTTC.

The chain is built from TRBV7-3 and TRBJ2-1, with 10 bases that match TRBD2. Losses at the gene ends were 4 bases for V and 4 bases for J; bases not matched to a gene: 4. The CDR3 sequence is 15 residues long. Germline CDR1 SGHTA, CDR2 FQGTGA. CDR3 DNA: TGTGCCAGCAGCTCCCGACTAGCGGGTTACAATGAGCAGTTCTTC. Its translation: CASSSRLAGYNEQFF.

The chain couples TRBV18 to TRBJ2-7; 7 bases agree with TRBD2. The CDR3 loop spans 14 amino acids. V shed 2 bases and J 0 bases; nucleotides not matched to a gene: 1. CDR1 and CDR2 from the germline V gene are KGHSH and LQKENI. The CDR3 DNA reads TGTGCCAGCTCACCAAGCGGGACCTCCTACGAGCAGTACTTC. This translates into CASSPSGTSYEQYF.

This rearrangement joins TRBV7-9 to TRBJ2-1; 10 positions agree with TRBD2. The junction had 7 bases not matched to a gene; V was cut back by 4 bases and J by 1 base. Germline values: CDR1 SEHNR, CDR2 FQNEAQ (reference sequence). This CDR3 spans 17 amino acids. CDR3 bases: TGTGCCAGCAGCTCGATTCCTAGCGGGAGATCCTACAATGAGCAGTTCTTC. Residues: CASSSIPSGRSYNEQFF.

This clone has just one count. The V call is TRBV27, the J call TRBJ1-2, with 11 bases matching TRBD1. CDR1 is MNHEY and CDR2 is SMNVEV in the germline V gene (reference sequence). The CDR3 contains 15 residues. V trimming: 3 bases; J trimming: 4 bases; junction bases outside the gene matches: 4. The CDR3 DNA reads as TGTGCCAGCAGTTTCCTCGGGACAGGGGGCTATGGCTACACCTTC. Its protein product is CASSFLGTGGYGYTF.

The V and J genes are TRBV7-9 and TRBJ1-1; D gene ambiguous. There are 14 residues in the CDR3. Between the trimmed V and J ends, which lost 2 bases and 0 bases, there was a span of 7 bases. The germline V gene has CDR1 SEHNR and CDR2 FQNEAQ (reference sequence). The CDR3 coding sequence is TGTGCCAGCAGCTTACAGGTCATGAACACTGAAGCTTTCTTT. Translating gives CASSLQVMNTEAFF.

V usage is TRBV2 and J usage is TRBJ2-2; perhaps TRBD2 as D (6 bases). The CDR3 has 17 amino acids. Germline V lookup: CDR1 SNHLY, CDR2 FYNNEI. The V gene lost 6 bases and the J gene lost 1 base, with 18 bases spanning the gap. The CDR3: CASSSTLAGLNTGELFF. The DNA for the CDR3 is TGTGCCAGCAGCTCAACCCTGGCGGGATTGAACACCGGGGAGCTGTTTTTT.

V is TRBV5-3 and J is TRBJ2-6; 7 bases agree with TRBD1. TRBV5-3 counts as an open reading frame of uncertain function. This CDR3 has 17 residues. The junction had 7 bases not matched to a gene; V was cut back by 1 base and J by 3 bases. CDR3 in amino acids: CARSLRGDRDGANVLTF. The CDR3 DNA sequence: TGTGCCAGAAGCTTGAGGGGAGACAGGGATGGGGCCAACGTCCTGACTTTC.

This clone was found a few times. The CDR3 DNA follows: TGTGCCAGCAGTAGACTGGGGAACACTGAAGCTTTCTTT. Translated: CASSRLGNTEAFF. The chain employs TRBV6-5 and TRBJ1-1; D ambiguous. Germline assignment: CDR1 MNHEY and CDR2 SVGAGI. V lost 5 bases to trimming and J lost 1 base, with 8 bases between them. This CDR3 comprises 13 residues.

V is TRBV11-2 and J is TRBJ2-7; D unclear. V lost 3 bases, J lost 2 bases, and 5 bases lay in between. Germline V gene lookup returns CDR1 SGHAT and CDR2 FQNNGV. This CDR3 contains 12 residues. CDR3: CASSFDTYEQYF. In DNA, the CDR3 is TGTGCCAGCAGCTTCGACACCTACGAGCAGTACTTC.

The chain recombines TRBV5-1 with TRBJ2-2; D not resolved. CDR3 length equals 14 residues. V was trimmed by 2 bases and J by 1 base, leaving 6 bases between them. Germline CDR1 reads SGHRS; CDR2 reads YFSETQ. The CDR3 DNA reads as TGCGCCAGCAGCTTCGCAGGGAACACCGGGGAGCTGTTTTTT. Translated: CASSFAGNTGELFF.

V gene TRBV5-1 combines with J gene TRBJ2-6, with D maybe TRBD2 (5 bases). With 4 bases removed from V and 4 bases from J, the gap between germline ends came to 12 bases. Germline-derived CDR1 and CDR2 are SGHRS and YFSETQ. The length of the CDR3 is 15 residues. The CDR3 nucleotides are TGCGCCAGCAGCCACGGACGACTAGGGGCCAACGTCCTGACTTTC. As protein: CASSHGRLGANVLTF.

The table lists this clone with a few counts. This chain links TRBV12-3 or TRBV12-4 with TRBJ1-5; TRBD1 might be the D (6 bases). This CDR3 comprises 13 residues. The CDR3 protein is CVTCGGQGQPQHF. In nucleotides, the CDR3 is TGTGTTACATGCGGGGGGCAAGGTCAGCCCCAGCATTTT.

The chain uses TRBV28 and TRBJ1-1; D is possibly TRBD1 (6 bases). The V and J ends lost 6 bases and 0 bases respectively, with 17 bases between them. Germline CDR1 reads MDHEN; CDR2 reads SYDVKM. The CDR3 runs 16 residues. DNA for the CDR3: TGTGCCAGCAGCCCACATGGGGGGGCAATGAACACTGAAGCTTTCTTT. This encodes CASSPHGGAMNTEAFF.

The genes are TRBV10-3 and TRBJ2-7, with a possible D match to TRBD2 (5 bases). CDR3 size: 15 residues. Germline CDR1 is ENHRY and CDR2 is SYGVKD. Trimming shortened V by 5 bases and J by 3 bases, and 17 bases separated the two germline ends. The CDR3 spells CAISNGPPGDYEQYF. The DNA for the CDR3 is TGTGCCATCAGTAATGGGCCTCCCGGGGACTACGAGCAGTACTTC.

The chain has TRBV6-6 and TRBJ2-1; D may be TRBD2 (5 bases). The length of the CDR3 is 15 residues. Germline loops: CDR1 MNHNY, CDR2 SVGAGI (reference sequence). Trimming stripped 8 bases from V and 2 bases from J, with 16 bases between. The CDR3 nucleotides read TGTGCCAGCGACTCGCGGGCACCAACCTACAATGAGCAGTTCTTC. Translation gives CASDSRAPTYNEQFF.

The chain is built from TRBV7-9 and TRBJ1-4; 10 positions match TRBD1. The CDR3 runs to 15 residues. Germline V lookup: CDR1 SEHNR, CDR2 FQNEAQ (reference sequence). J was trimmed by 8 bases and V by 0 bases; bases with no gene match: 3. CDR3 nucleotides: TGTGCCAGCAGCTTAGCCGGGACAGGGGTCGAAAAACTGTTTTTT. The encoded protein is CASSLAGTGVEKLFF.

The chain links TRBV6-1 to TRBJ2-1, with 12 bases that match TRBD2. CDR1 is MNHNS, CDR2 SASEGT, per germline. This CDR3 is built from 16 residues. V trimming: 1 base; J trimming: 6 bases; junction bases outside the gene matches: 4. DNA for the CDR3: TGTGCCAGCAGTGAAGTTGGGGGACTAGCGGGCAATGAGCAGTTCTTC. As protein: CASSEVGGLAGNEQFF.

The genes are TRBV6-1 and TRBJ1-5; D possibly corresponds to TRBD1 (5 bases). Germline V lookup: CDR1 MNHNS, CDR2 SASEGT. The length of the CDR3 is 15 residues. V lost 1 base and J 4 bases, leaving 11 bases between the germline ends. The CDR3 DNA reads TGTGCCAGCAGTGAAGGGGCAGGGAGGAATCAGCCCCAGCATTTT. Translating gives CASSEGAGRNQPQHF.

CDR3 coding DNA: TGTGCCATCAGTGCCGAGGACAGGACCCAAGAGACCCAGTACTTC. Protein: CAISAEDRTQETQYF. V is TRBV10-3 and J is TRBJ2-5; 7 bases align to TRBD1. This CDR3 has 15 amino acids. J gave up 1 base and V 4 bases, and 6 bases lay outside the gene matches. In germline, CDR1 is ENHRY, CDR2 SYGVKD.